A selection of T cell receptor beta chains follows, all from one sample in a study of T cell changes during pregnancy in multiple sclerosis. The method was immunoSEQ multiplex PCR; TCRdb's version includes in-frame clones alone and lacks a portion of them. The table has around 80,000 clones, approximately 93% seen once; the top ten hold about 0.99%. The material was peripheral blood, obtained in the second trimester of pregnancy. These receptors originate from a female donor in good health, enrolled as a control in a pregnancy study. Both conserved end residues are trimmed from each CDR3. Clone size appears in some rows only: once, few, many, or a class for an expanded clone.

size: -; V: TRBV5-1; CDR3: ASSSTGNGDEQF
size: -; V: TRBV29-1; CDR3: SVEARTVKVMNTEAF
size: -; V: TRBV29-1; CDR3: SVEQDRAGDTQY
size: -; V: TRBV6-5; CDR3: ASSYREGNQPQH
size: -; V: TRBV5-6; CDR3: ASSLLRGTRDGELF
size: -; V: TRBV14; CDR3: ASSQRNWVETSGSQYQETQY
size: -; V: TRBV18; CDR3: ASSPLASTYEQY
size: -; V: TRBV28; CDR3: ASSLYADSNQPQH
size: -; V: TRBV7-9; CDR3: ASSWTGGNEKLF
size: -; V: TRBV6-1; CDR3: ASQGQTAYEQY
size: -; V: TRBV6-6; CDR3: ASSADRGLGEKLF
size: -; V: TRBV4-1; CDR3: ASSQVGGVPGNTIY
size: -; V: TRBV27; CDR3: ASSFRQEETQY
size: -; V: TRBV5-4; CDR3: ASSLQGTGNTIY
size: -; V: TRBV5-4; CDR3: ASSFGTRDNEQY
size: -; V: TRBV18; CDR3: ASSPMRGDGYT
size: once; V: TRBV28; CDR3: ASSGDSPNQPQH
size: -; V: TRBV2; CDR3: ASSETRYFQPQH
size: -; V: TRBV7-8; CDR3: ASSFGQTYEQY
size: -; V: TRBV4-1; CDR3: ASSQEPGTSTDTQY
size: once; V: TRBV29-1; CDR3: SVEGGDYGYT
size: -; V: TRBV5-1; CDR3: ASSQTSGRAFYNEQF
size: -; V: TRBV6-6; CDR3: ASSPRQGGETQY
size: many; V: TRBV5-4; CDR3: ASSLSPGSSYEQY
size: -; V: TRBV7-9; CDR3: ASSRTGSATNEKLF
size: -; V: TRBV29-1; CDR3: SVDSGRRNEQF
size: -; V: TRBV7-9; CDR3: ASSFTFGSEAF
size: -; V: TRBV2; CDR3: ASSYTSAIYNEQF
size: -; V: TRBV6-1; CDR3: ASSVRLINEQF
size: -; V: TRBV15; CDR3: ATRLGPNNQPQH
size: -; V: TRBV4-1; CDR3: ASSPGQGQLSGELF
size: -; V: TRBV7-7; CDR3: ASSFQAQGEQY
size: -; V: TRBV20-1; CDR3: SAYRENEQY
size: -; V: TRBV5-6; CDR3: ASSLAAGDEQY
size: -; V: TRBV7-8; CDR3: ASSFEFYQETQY
size: -; V: TRBV29-1; CDR3: SVEDPPGTSGYEQY
size: few; V: TRBV6-5; CDR3: ASRRDNYYGYT
size: -; V: TRBV19; CDR3: ASSPGQGNQPQH
size: -; V: TRBV29-1; CDR3: SVVRTPQETQY
size: -; V: TRBV5-1; CDR3: ASSVDPGTGGYEQY
size: -; V: TRBV6-1; CDR3: ASRGTGSGQPQH
size: -; V: TRBV2; CDR3: ASSEQAGVYEQY
size: -; V: TRBV4-1; CDR3: ASSQGEVVSYNEQF
size: -; V: TRBV27; CDR3: ASSLSYSNQPQH
size: -; V: TRBV6-5; CDR3: ASSYGGSDEQY
size: -; V: TRBV28; CDR3: ASSFLGVYEQY
size: -; V: TRBV28; CDR3: ASSFGAGVGTDTQY
size: -; V: TRBV2; CDR3: ASSLVTGPNYGYT